This is a list of T cell receptor beta chains from one sample in a study of T-cell reconstitution after alpha-beta-depleted transplantation in children. TCRdb redid the calling of the PCR reads with MiXCR, one entry per CDR3 protein. The sample consists of 450,000 to 600,000 distinct CDR3 sequences, under 15% of them appearing once. The sample in question was PBMCs, mostly from graft donor cells, obtained 360 days after TCRalphabeta/CD19-depleted stem cell transplant. These TCRs come from a male patient between 10 and 17 years old who had a stem cell transplant for acute myeloid leukemia, so the T cells may come from the graft donor. Both conserved end residues are part of each CDR3.

j_call v_call cdr3_aa
TRBJ2-7 TRBV5-5 CASSLAGTSGSGSYEQYF
TRBJ2-7 TRBV5-1 CASSATSGPSYEQYF
TRBJ2-7 TRBV5-1 CASSSAKPYEQYF
TRBJ2-1 TRBV3-1 CASSQGRDEQFF
TRBJ2-7 TRBV27 CASTQRASGDYEQYF
TRBJ1-6 TRBV12-3/TRBV12-4 CASSFTGIKNSPLHF
TRBJ1-5 TRBV18 CASSGRGWGPQHF
TRBJ2-5 TRBV15 CATSRPGGAWETQYF
TRBJ2-7 TRBV7-6 CASSVRDNPIYEQYF
TRBJ2-2 TRBV20-1 CSALSWNYGGELFF
TRBJ1-1 TRBV7-8 CASSWLGNTEAFF
TRBJ1-3 TRBV11-2 CASSLVSRTPLISGNTIYF
TRBJ2-3 TRBV2 CASNRAERVVTDTQYF
TRBJ2-2 TRBV12-3/TRBV12-4 CASPTSDANTGELFF
TRBJ2-1 TRBV24-1 CATSEYGGSYEQFF
TRBJ2-7 TRBV20-1 CSARVGSGSYEQYF
TRBJ2-7 TRBV5-1 CASTSLAGVSEQYF
TRBJ2-3 TRBV18 CASSPRGFKSPDTQYF
TRBJ1-1 TRBV7-6 CASSLIREGAEAFF
TRBJ2-7 TRBV4-2 CASSHPSSYEQYF
TRBJ1-1 TRBV18 CASSPKTEAFF
TRBJ2-3 TRBV4-2 CASSRSAGTADTQYF
TRBJ2-1 TRBV7-6 CASSPGLAGGSSYNEQFF
TRBJ2-7 TRBV28 CASRPVLGLGEGQYF